Listed here are 30 T cell receptor beta chains from one sample, sequenced in a study of control samples from healthy donors and cancer patients. Sequencing was performed with immunoSEQ multiplex PCR; in TCRdb, only in-frame clones are kept and a portion is missing. The sample consists of roughly 98,000 clones, roughly 78% of them appearing once. The sequenced material came from blood. These receptors came from a woman aged 60-75 years in good health.

A remark on this clone: The junction departs from the called germline gene at one end, perhaps through a read error. The rearrangement links TRBV12-3 or TRBV12-4 to TRBJ2-1; 8 positions match TRBD2. There are 13 residues in the CDR3. The CDR3 is CASSLAGLPEQFF. The CDR3 DNA sequence: TGTGCCAGCAGCTTAGCGGGACTTCCTGAGCAGTTCTTC.

The V gene is TRBV19, the J gene TRBJ2-1; 7 bases align to TRBD1. Trimming removed 5 bases from V and 8 bases from J; junction bases left unmatched: 15. Looked up from germline, CDR1 is LNHDA and CDR2 is SQIVND (reference sequence). The CDR3 is 16 amino acids. In DNA, the CDR3 is TGTGCCAGTAGTGTCCCAAGGGGGCAGGGCATCGATGAGCAGTTCTTC. This encodes CASSVPRGQGIDEQFF.

The chain combines TRBV7-2 with TRBJ1-4, with D hard to call. Per the germline V gene, CDR1 is SGHTA and CDR2 is FQGNSA. CDR3 length: 15 amino acids. The V and J ends lost 1 base and 13 bases respectively, with 19 bases between them. CDR3: CASSLEAEGKTRLFF. The CDR3, as DNA: TGTGCCAGCAGCTTAGAGGCGGAAGGGAAAACCAGACTGTTTTTT.

The chain links TRBV5-1 to TRBJ2-1; D ambiguous. Trimming pared 0 bases from V and 2 bases from J, leaving 6 bases between. Germline CDR1 reads SGHRS; CDR2 reads YFSETQ. The CDR3 length is 14 residues. CDR3 in DNA: TGCGCCAGCAGCTTGGAAAGGGCCTACAATGAGCAGTTCTTC. Residues: CASSLERAYNEQFF.

J is TRBJ2-7 and V is TRBV28; D might be TRBD2 (7 bases). This CDR3 contains 15 residues. V was shortened by 5 bases and J by 5 bases, with 19 bases between the two germline ends. The germline gives CDR1 MDHEN, CDR2 SYDVKM. CDR3 DNA sequence: TGTGCCAGCAGTGGGTCCGGGGGGCGCCGTCACGAGCAGTACTTC. This sequence encodes CASSGSGGRRHEQYF.

The DNA of the CDR3 is TGCAGCGTTGGTGCCTCGGGGGATTCTCTTGAGCAGTTCTTC. Its protein is CSVGASGDSLEQFF. The chain combines TRBV29-1 with TRBJ2-1; D perhaps matches TRBD2 (6 bases). The ends were cut back, 4 bases at V and 9 bases at J, with 19 bases in the middle. Germline V gene sequence: CDR1 SQVTM, CDR2 ANQGSEA. The length of the CDR3 is 14 residues.

The V call is TRBV7-2, the J call TRBJ1-6; D gene unclear. This CDR3 has 14 residues. The V gene's germline CDR1 is SGHTA and CDR2 FQGNSA. V was cut by 1 base and J by 7 bases, with 8 bases left in between. The CDR3 spells CASSLVGLNSPLHF. As DNA, the CDR3 is TGTGCCAGCAGCTTAGTTGGGCTGAATTCACCCCTCCACTTT.

This clone occurred once. V gene TRBV19 combines with J gene TRBJ1-5; D possibly corresponds to TRBD1 (6 bases). The CDR3 spans 14 residues. Trimming stripped 5 bases from V and 9 bases from J, with 17 bases between. Germline V gives CDR1 LNHDA, CDR2 SQIVND (reference sequence). CDR3 sequence: CASSPRQAKRPQHF. CDR3 DNA sequence: TGTGCCAGTAGTCCCCGACAGGCTAAACGGCCCCAGCATTTT.

The V and J genes are TRBV6-5 and TRBJ1-2; D ambiguous. The CDR3 runs 15 residues. The germline V gene has CDR1 MNHEY and CDR2 SVGAGI. Trimming stripped 5 bases from V and 0 bases from J, with 13 bases between. DNA for the CDR3: TGTGCCAGCAGTCGCCCCGCCGACGCTAACTATGGCTACACCTTC. Encoded protein: CASSRPADANYGYTF.

This chain uses TRBV4-3 with TRBJ2-3; weak D call: TRBD2 (6 bases). Trimming stripped 0 bases from V and 0 bases from J, with 13 bases between. This CDR3 is 17 amino acids long. Germline V gives CDR1 LGHNA, CDR2 YSLEER. CDR3 DNA sequence: TGCGCCAGCAGCCAAGAAGGGCCGGGGGAAAGCACAGATACGCAGTATTTT. It codes for CASSQEGPGESTDTQYF.

V usage is TRBV10-1 and J usage is TRBJ2-3; D call uncertain. The CDR3 sequence is 15 residues long. Trimming removed 3 bases from V and 0 bases from J, with 10 bases in between. CDR1 is WNHNN and CDR2 is SYGVQD in the germline V gene (reference sequence). In DNA, the CDR3 is TGCGCCAGCAGTGAAGAAGCCTCTAGCACAGATACGCAGTATTTT. As protein: CASSEEASSTDTQYF.

The J gene is TRBJ1-2, the V gene TRBV5-4, with 7 bases matching TRBD1. Germline assignment: CDR1 SGHNT and CDR2 YYREEE (reference sequence). The ends lost 4 bases at V and 7 bases at J; junction bases unmatched: 13. The CDR3 has 15 residues. CDR3 loop: CASSPPLTGSGGYTF. The CDR3 nucleotides read TGTGCCAGCAGCCCCCCCCTGACAGGGAGTGGTGGCTACACCTTC.

The chain recombines TRBV2 with TRBJ2-1, with D possibly being TRBD2 (6 bases). Trimming left V 7 bases short and J 12 bases short, with 19 bases between. Germline V lookup: CDR1 SNHLY, CDR2 FYNNEI. The CDR3 is 13 residues long. In DNA, the CDR3 is TGTGCCAGCAATAGGATAGCGGCCGGGGGGCAGTTCTTC. Translation: CASNRIAAGGQFF.

V is TRBV6-1 and J is TRBJ1-2; D is unresolved. Germline V CDR1 and CDR2: MNHNS, SASEGT. The CDR3 is 16 amino acids. V lost 0 bases, J lost 3 bases, and 14 bases lay in between. CDR3 protein: CASSEAKNAPYYGYTF. The CDR3 region has the DNA TGTGCCAGCAGTGAAGCGAAGAACGCTCCTTACTATGGCTACACCTTC.

V usage is TRBV5-1 and J usage is TRBJ2-7; D is perhaps TRBD1 (5 bases). Germline CDR1 and CDR2: SGHRS and YFSETQ. The CDR3 is made up of 15 amino acids. The V end lost 5 bases, the J end lost 3 bases, and 18 bases lay between the germline ends. This CDR3 is CASRSDRSLNYEQYF. The DNA of the CDR3 is TGCGCCAGCAGATCCGACAGAAGCCTCAACTACGAGCAGTACTTC.

V is TRBV21-1 and J is TRBJ2-2; TRBD1 reflects the table's D call only, with no check against the DNA. TRBV21-1 is termed a pseudogene. The length of the CDR3 is 16 residues. In DNA, the CDR3 is TGTGCCAGCAGCAAAAGGACCGGGACAGGGACCGGGGAGCTGTTTTTT. The encoded protein is CASSKRTGTGTGELFF.

This chain uses TRBV9 with TRBJ1-6, with D perhaps matching TRBD1 (6 bases). The ends were cut back, 6 bases at V and 8 bases at J, with 18 bases in the middle. The CDR3 length is 15 residues. CDR1 is SGDLS and CDR2 is YYNGEE in the germline V gene. The chain's CDR3 is CASTGGPLVDSPLHF. DNA for the CDR3: TGTGCCAGCACTGGGGGGCCGCTAGTTGATTCACCCCTCCACTTT.

As to this clone: Other nucleotide sequences in the sample specify the same CDR3. The rearrangement links TRBV18 to TRBJ1-2; 11 nucleotides align to TRBD1. The CDR3 contains 14 residues. The V and J ends lost 1 base and 6 bases, in that order; junction bases with no gene match: 1. Looked up from germline, CDR1 is KGHSH and CDR2 is LQKENI. The CDR3 bases are TGTGCCAGCTCACCACGGACAGGGGGCGATGGCTACACCTTC. Translated, it gives CASSPRTGGDGYTF.

This clone was observed at least ten times. The chain joins TRBV7-8 to TRBJ2-7, with D tentatively TRBD2 (6 bases). Deletions cut 5 bases from V and 2 bases from J, with 13 bases between. Germline V gene sequence: CDR1 SGHVS, CDR2 FQNEAQ. This CDR3 has 14 amino acids. CDR3 coding DNA: TGTGCCAGCAGCCGCGGGATAGGGACCTACGAGCAGTACTTC. Protein product: CASSRGIGTYEQYF.

The J gene is TRBJ2-2, the V gene TRBV27; 9 bases map to TRBD2. J was trimmed by 3 bases and V by 6 bases; bases with no gene match: 17. CDR3 length: 19 amino acids. Germline V lookup: CDR1 MNHEY, CDR2 SMNVEV (reference sequence). The DNA of the CDR3 is TGTGCCAGCAGCTCTTTTAGTAGCGGGAGTAATTTTTACACCGGGGAGCTGTTTTTT. As protein: CASSSFSSGSNFYTGELFF.

This clone was counted between two and nine times. V gene TRBV7-2 combines with J gene TRBJ2-3, with D possibly TRBD2 on 6 matching bases. The V end was cut by 2 bases, the J end by 0 bases, with 9 bases between. This CDR3 contains 15 residues. Germline CDR1 is SGHTA and CDR2 is FQGNSA. CDR3 nucleotides: TGTGCCAGCAGCTTACTGGGACTCAGCACAGATACGCAGTATTTT. Protein product: CASSLLGLSTDTQYF. Filled out from reference TRBV7-2 and TRBJ2-3, the complete variable domain reads GAGVSQSPSNKVTEKGKDVELRCDPISGHTALYWYRQSLGQGLEFLIYFQGNSAPDKSGLPSDRFSAERTGGSVSTLTIQRTQQEDSAVYLCASSLLGLSTDTQYFGPGTRLTVL.

This clone was seen only once. CDR3 amino acids: CASSPDSSNSPLHF. CDR3 coding DNA: TGTGCCAGCTCACCCGACAGTTCAAATTCACCCCTCCACTTT. The chain recombines TRBV18 with TRBJ1-6, with D possibly matching TRBD1 (5 bases). V was cut by 3 bases and J by 7 bases, with 10 bases left in between. The germline V gene encodes CDR1 KGHSH and CDR2 LQKENI. This CDR3 is built from 14 residues.

In this sample, this clone turned up a few times. The rearrangement joins TRBV19 to TRBJ2-2; perhaps TRBD2 as D (5 bases). The CDR3 runs 16 residues. V lost 7 bases to trimming and J lost 0 bases, with 15 bases between them. Per the germline V gene, CDR1 is LNHDA and CDR2 is SQIVND (reference sequence). DNA for the CDR3: TGTGCCAGTACCTCCCAAGGACTGACGAACACCGGGGAGCTGTTTTTT. Encoded protein: CASTSQGLTNTGELFF.

V and J are TRBV19 and TRBJ2-3; 10 nucleotides match TRBD2. Looked up from germline, CDR1 is LNHDA and CDR2 is SQIVND (reference sequence). V gave up 2 bases and J gave up 5 bases; unmatched junction bases: 4. The CDR3 has 15 residues. CDR3 in DNA: TGTGCCAGTAGTATATCTAGCGGGAGAATAGATACGCAGTATTTT. This translates into CASSISSGRIDTQYF.

J is TRBJ2-1 and V is TRBV4-1; D perhaps matches TRBD2 (6 bases). Germline V gene sequence: CDR1 MGHRA, CDR2 YSYEKL. The CDR3 sequence is 13 residues long. The V and J ends lost 5 bases and 6 bases respectively, with 11 bases between them. The CDR3 nucleotides read TGCGCCAGCAGCTCGCGGGGACTCAATGAGCAGTTCTTC. This translates into CASSSRGLNEQFF.

The chain uses TRBV5-1 and TRBJ1-1; no reliable D call. With 0 bases removed from V and 4 bases from J, the gap between germline ends came to 13 bases. The CDR3 is 15 residues long. Germline CDR1 is SGHRS and CDR2 is YFSETQ. CDR3 DNA sequence: TGCGCCAGCAGCTTGGATTCAAGTTCTCCCACTGAAGCTTTCTTT. It is translated as CASSLDSSSPTEAFF.

The J gene is TRBJ1-1, the V gene TRBV5-1; TRBD1 agrees at 9 bases. Germline CDR1 SGHRS, CDR2 YFSETQ. Trimming cost V 4 bases and J 6 bases; bases outside gene matches: 7. The CDR3 loop spans 14 amino acids. DNA of the CDR3: TGCGCCAGCAGCCGGACAGGGGCGCGTGCTGAAGCTTTCTTT. Protein product: CASSRTGARAEAFF.

The chain uses TRBV28 and TRBJ2-4, with 7 bases matching TRBD1. The junction had 11 bases not matched to a gene; V was cut back by 5 bases and J by 7 bases. Germline lookup yields CDR1 MDHEN and CDR2 SYDVKM. The CDR3 consists of 15 residues. The CDR3 loop reads CASSTTTGPMNIQYF. The CDR3 DNA reads TGTGCCAGCAGTACCACGACAGGGCCCATGAACATTCAGTACTTC.

J is TRBJ1-1 and V is TRBV28, with D possibly matching TRBD1 (5 bases). The length of the CDR3 is 16 residues. The germline V gene has CDR1 MDHEN and CDR2 SYDVKM. The V end was cut by 5 bases, the J end by 1 base, with 17 bases between. The CDR3 DNA reads as TGTGCCAGCAGTAAAAGGGAGACAGCGAAGAACACTGAAGCTTTCTTT. As protein: CASSKRETAKNTEAFF.

As for this clone: Other DNA sequences within the sample encode an identical CDR3. CDR3 residues: CASSVGAGGNTGELFF. The CDR3, as DNA: TGTGCCAGCAGCGTAGGGGCAGGGGGTAACACCGGGGAGCTGTTTTTT. V and J are TRBV9 and TRBJ2-2; 7 bases align to TRBD1. Germline CDR1 SGDLS, CDR2 YYNGEE. The CDR3 length is 16 residues. Trimming cost V 0 bases and J 2 bases; bases outside gene matches: 4. Filled out from reference TRBV9 and TRBJ2-2, the complete variable domain reads DSGVTQTPKHLITATGQRVTLRCSPRSGDLSVYWYQQSLDQGLQFLIQYYNGEERAKGNILERFSAQQFPDLHSELNLSSLELGDSALYFCASSVGAGGNTGELFFGEGSRLTVL.